This T cell receptor beta chain appears in the sequencing data of a study of CXCR3-negative and CXCR3-positive naive CD8 T cells (dated by TCRdb to the late 2010s). Concerning the study at large: In total, approximately 140 million TRB reads were obtained, or roughly 1.5 +/- 0.3 million reads per library. Data from fewer than 12 donors, pooled across two independent experiments, went into the diversity and physicochemical repertoire analyses. TRBV-TRBJ cluster analysis included naive subsets from several donors and memory cells from 3 donors.

About this clonotype: The target of this receptor is not known.

For every CD8+ T cell subset, around 300,000 cells were flow-sorted straight into RLT lysis buffer, and each subset was sorted in triplicate. To keep memory contaminants out, a stringent definition of naive CD8+ T cells was applied: CD45RO-CCR7+CD27+CD95-. Standard density gradient centrifugation was used to isolate peripheral blood mononuclear cells from buffy coats. A FACSAria III was used to flow-sort naive CD8+ T cells into CXCR3-negative and CXCR3-positive populations. Total RNA was extracted from sorted cells using an RNeasy Mini Kit. TCRdb shows the sequencer as NextSeq 550. The Human TCR Profiling Kit (MiLaboratory) was used to prepare UMI-labeled 5' RACE TRB cDNA libraries. The full amount of extracted RNA was used for cDNA synthesis, and the full amount of resulting cDNA was used for PCR amplification. Libraries were prepared in parallel with an identical number of PCR cycles. The authors' pipeline ran thus. MIGEC and MiXCR extracted about 50,000 +/- 10,000 unique UMI-labeled TRB cDNA molecules per library, requiring at least two reads per UMI. On average, around 40,000 +/- 10,000 functional in-frame TRB CDR3 nucleotide clonotypes lacking stop codons were found per library. After each sample was downsampled to 5000 UMI-labeled TRB molecules, VDJtools was used to calculate diversity metrics such as normalized Shannon-Wiener and Chao1. VDJtools was used to calculate clonotype-size-weighted physicochemical properties of the central five CDR3 residues, namely interaction energy, strength, volume and Kidera factor 4. The reads were reprocessed in TCRdb, with one entry per CDR3 protein sequence and no accompanying DNA. The V and J calls were determined by TCRdb, not by the authors. Per the sample table, the count is 45,000 to 65,000 distinct CDR3 sequences. Roughly 1.6% of the sample lies in the top ten.

Taken from cysteine to phenylalanine, the CDR3 has 13 residues. The DNA is unrecorded. CDR1 and CDR2, per the germline V gene, are SGHVS and FNYEAQ. Study-wide findings and limitations: Freshly isolated PBMCs were used for most assays because CXCR3 expression went down partially after cryopreservation. Repertoire diversity was comparably high in both naive subsets but much lower in memory CD8+ T cells. TRB CDR3s from CXCR3-positive naive cells showed higher hydrophobicity (lower Kidera factor 4), lower energy, and higher strength and volume indices than CXCR3-negative naive cells. Naive CXCR3-negative and CXCR3-positive cells from the same donor showed similar TRBV-TRBJ usage, whereas memory cells showed distinct patterns. Because surface CD5, which has been linked to self-reactivity in mice, was comparable between naive subsets, TCR interaction strength was also inferred from TRB CDR3 physicochemical properties.

The receptor was derived from a human donor in good health. Some clones in this sample may be carry-over from other donors' samples. The chain is made from TRBV7-6 and TRBJ1-1; TCRdb's assignment of TRBD1 cannot be checked, as there is no DNA. The sample comprised naive CXCR3- CD8+ T cells from blood. Sample cell subset or site, as interpreted from the label and publication: CD45RO-CCR7+CD27+CD95- naive CD8+ T cells lacking CXCR3 (TNR3-). The CDR3 protein is CASSFMSHTEAFF.